These 9 T cell receptor beta chains came from one sample sequenced in a study of CD8+ T cells in alopecia areata. Extracted RNA was reverse transcribed, and the resulting cDNA served as sequencing template. The method was immunoSEQ multiplex PCR; TCRdb's version includes in-frame clones alone and lacks a portion of them. The sample carries around 190,000 clones, approximately 53% recorded once. The material sequenced was CD8+ T cells sorted from blood. The receptors originated from a human donor in good health.

This chain uses TRBV5-1 with TRBJ2-7; D may be TRBD1 or TRBD2 (5 bases each). Looked up from germline, CDR1 is SGHRS and CDR2 is YFSETQ. Trimming left V 4 bases short and J 0 bases short, with 11 bases between. This CDR3 has 14 residues. CDR3 in DNA: TGCGCCAGCAGCACCGGGACCGGCTCCTACGAGCAGTACTTC. Amino acid sequence: CASSTGTGSYEQYF.

The chain combines TRBV7-9 with TRBJ2-3; perhaps TRBD2 as D (5 bases). The CDR3 is made up of 14 amino acids. Germline loops: CDR1 SEHNR, CDR2 FQNEAQ (reference sequence). V was clipped by 1 base and J by 11 bases, with 16 bases between them. In nucleotides, the CDR3 is TGTGCCAGCAGCTTAGAGATCCCCGCGGAGGTGCAGTATTTT. Protein: CASSLEIPAEVQYF.

This clone has just one count. The rearrangement uses TRBV15 and TRBJ1-2; 7 nucleotides agree with TRBD1. Losses at the gene ends were 1 base for V and 2 bases for J; bases not matched to a gene: 7. This CDR3 spans 16 amino acids. Germline assignment: CDR1 LNHNV and CDR2 YYDKDF (reference sequence). The CDR3 is CATSRVPGQRNYGYTF. DNA of the CDR3: TGTGCCACCAGCAGAGTCCCGGGACAGCGGAACTATGGCTACACCTTC.

This chain links TRBV6-5 with TRBJ2-3, with 9 bases aligning to TRBD2. This CDR3 contains 15 residues. Germline loops: CDR1 MNHEY, CDR2 SVGAGI. V was pared by 4 bases and J by 0 bases, with 2 bases of the junction left unmatched. The DNA of the CDR3 is TGTGCCAGCAGTTTCAGCGGGGGGAGCACAGATACGCAGTATTTT. Translated, it gives CASSFSGGSTDTQYF.

The chain joins TRBV5-4 to TRBJ2-5; TRBD1 matches at 10 bases. Losses at the gene ends were 2 bases for V and 5 bases for J; bases not matched to a gene: 3. Germline CDR1 reads SGHNT; CDR2 reads YYREEE (reference sequence). This CDR3 region has 14 residues. The CDR3 coding sequence is TGTGCCAGCAGCTTCGGACAGGGGGAGGAGACCCAGTACTTC. Translating gives CASSFGQGEETQYF.

This chain uses TRBV5-1 with TRBJ2-5, with 10 positions matching TRBD1. With 1 base clipped from V and 3 bases from J, the junction kept 3 bases outside the gene matches. This CDR3 is built from 15 residues. Germline CDR1 reads SGHRS; CDR2 reads YFSETQ. The CDR3 coding sequence is TGCGCCAGCAGCTTGTGGGACAGGGGTGAAGAGACCCAGTACTTC. This gives the protein CASSLWDRGEETQYF.

This rearrangement joins TRBV15 to TRBJ2-1, with D possibly TRBD2 on 7 matching bases. V lost 4 bases to trimming and J lost 0 bases, with 13 bases between them. Germline values: CDR1 LNHNV, CDR2 YYDKDF (reference sequence). The CDR3 consists of 16 residues. For the CDR3, the DNA is TGTGCCACCAGCAAACACAGGGAGGGCTCCTACAATGAGCAGTTCTTC. This gives the protein CATSKHREGSYNEQFF.

The J gene is TRBJ1-2, the V gene TRBV30; 7 positions match TRBD1. Germline V lookup: CDR1 GTSNPN, CDR2 SVGIG (reference sequence). CDR3 length: 14 residues. With 2 bases clipped from V and 6 bases from J, the junction kept 9 bases outside the gene matches. CDR3 nucleotide sequence: TGTGCCTGGAGTACTACACAGGGGCTTCATGGCTACACCTTC. Protein sequence: CAWSTTQGLHGYTF.

This clone was seen a handful of times. The chain combines TRBV11-2 with TRBJ1-1; possible D gene TRBD1, 6 bases. V lost 5 bases, J lost 7 bases, and 11 bases lay in between. In germline, CDR1 is SGHAT, CDR2 FQNNGV. There are 12 residues in the CDR3. The CDR3 DNA sequence: TGTGCCAGCAGCCGATGGACAGTTGAAGCTTTCTTT. Its translation is CASSRWTVEAFF.